Shown below are 7 T cell receptor beta chains from a single sample sequenced in a study of cytomegalovirus exposure and HLA in healthy donors. It was with 60 Vbeta and 13 Jbeta primers that the PCR ran. The table came from immunoSEQ multiplex PCR; TCRdb's copy has only in-frame clones and leaves some out. There are about 170,000 clones in the sample; roughly 71% occur only once, and about 3% lies in the top ten. The source material was PBMCs. These TCRs come from a woman between 45 and 65 years old in good health and CMV-seropositive.

About this clone: Other DNA sequences in this specimen translate into the identical CDR3. V and J are TRBV7-2 and TRBJ1-1; D is ambiguous. V was trimmed by 3 bases and J by 2 bases, leaving 7 bases between them. This CDR3 is built from 13 residues. Germline V lookup: CDR1 SGHTA, CDR2 FQGNSA. CDR3 nucleotide sequence: TGTGCCAGCAGCTTTCGGGGAAACACTGAAGCTTTCTTT. It translates to CASSFRGNTEAFF.

The chain is built from TRBV10-3 and TRBJ2-5, with 8 bases that match TRBD1. Germline V gene data show CDR1 as ENHRY and CDR2 as SYGVKD. J lost 11 bases, V lost 6 bases, and 26 bases had no gene match. The CDR3 loop spans 18 amino acids. The CDR3 sequence is CAISRTGTRYLSTTGQYF. The CDR3 nucleotides read TGTGCCATCAGCCGGACAGGGACGAGGTATCTCTCTACTACTGGTCAGTACTTC.

This chain links TRBV30 with TRBJ1-2; 7 positions match TRBD1. V was pared by 1 base and J by 4 bases, with 6 bases of the junction left unmatched. From germline, CDR1 is GTSNPN and CDR2 SVGIG (reference sequence). The CDR3 sequence is 14 residues long. The CDR3 sequence is CAWSASRDSYGYTF. Written as DNA, the CDR3 is TGTGCCTGGAGTGCGTCCCGGGACAGCTATGGCTACACCTTC.

This clone was recorded once. The chain employs TRBV27 and TRBJ1-6; D not resolved. Looked up from germline, CDR1 is MNHEY and CDR2 is SMNVEV (reference sequence). V was pared by 7 bases and J by 8 bases, with 18 bases between. This CDR3 spans 15 amino acids. CDR3 DNA sequence: TGTGCCAGCAAACCGATTAGCCTACTTGATTCACCCCTCCACTTT. This codes for CASKPISLLDSPLHF.

The chain has TRBV9 and TRBJ1-2; possibly TRBD1 for D (6 bases). The V and J ends lost 4 bases and 5 bases respectively, with 18 bases between them. Germline V lookup: CDR1 SGDLS, CDR2 YYNGEE. The CDR3 extends over 15 amino acids. The CDR3 DNA reads TGTGCCAGCAGCCGAACAGGAGACAGGAGGTATGGCTACACCTTC. It is translated as CASSRTGDRRYGYTF.

The chain uses TRBV7-9 and TRBJ1-2, with 7 bases that match TRBD1. CDR1 is SEHNR and CDR2 is FQNEAQ in the germline V gene (reference sequence). This CDR3 has 15 amino acids. After removal of 5 bases from V and 8 bases from J, the junction contained 14 bases not matched to a gene. The CDR3 spells CASSAQYLRGEGYTF. The CDR3 coding sequence is TGTGCCAGCAGCGCCCAATACCTCAGGGGGGAAGGCTACACCTTC.

The V call is TRBV4-1, the J call TRBJ2-1; maybe TRBD2 (5 bases). V lost 0 bases to trimming and J lost 7 bases, with 22 bases between them. The germline CDR1 and CDR2 sequences are MGHRA and YSYEKL. The CDR3 runs 18 residues. CDR3: CASSQEEYGEGTMNEQFF. CDR3 nucleotides: TGCGCCAGCAGCCAAGAAGAGTACGGGGAAGGAACTATGAATGAGCAGTTCTTC.